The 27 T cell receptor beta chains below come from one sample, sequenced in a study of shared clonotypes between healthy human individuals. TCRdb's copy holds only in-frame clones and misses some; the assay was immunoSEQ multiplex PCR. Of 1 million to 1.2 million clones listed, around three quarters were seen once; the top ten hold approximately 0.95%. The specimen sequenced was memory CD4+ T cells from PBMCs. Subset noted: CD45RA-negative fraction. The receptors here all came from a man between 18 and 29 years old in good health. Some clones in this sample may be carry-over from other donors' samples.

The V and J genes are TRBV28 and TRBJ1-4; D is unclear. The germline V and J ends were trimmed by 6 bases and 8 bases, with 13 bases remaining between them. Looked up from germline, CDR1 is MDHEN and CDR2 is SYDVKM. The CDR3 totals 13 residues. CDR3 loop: CASSPPMGEKLFF. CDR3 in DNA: TGTGCCAGCAGCCCACCCATGGGAGAAAAACTGTTTTTT.

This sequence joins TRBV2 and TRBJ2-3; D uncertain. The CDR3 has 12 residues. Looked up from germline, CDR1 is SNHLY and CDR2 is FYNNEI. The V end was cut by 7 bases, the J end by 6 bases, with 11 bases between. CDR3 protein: CASKDLTDTQYF. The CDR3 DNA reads TGTGCCAGCAAGGATCTTACTGATACGCAGTATTTT.

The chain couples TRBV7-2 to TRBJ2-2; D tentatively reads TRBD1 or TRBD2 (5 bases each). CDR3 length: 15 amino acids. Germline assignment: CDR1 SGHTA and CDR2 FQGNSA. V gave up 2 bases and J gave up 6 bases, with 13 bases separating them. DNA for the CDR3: TGTGCCAGCAGCTTACGAGGGGCGCTTGCCGGGGAGCTGTTTTTT. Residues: CASSLRGALAGELFF.

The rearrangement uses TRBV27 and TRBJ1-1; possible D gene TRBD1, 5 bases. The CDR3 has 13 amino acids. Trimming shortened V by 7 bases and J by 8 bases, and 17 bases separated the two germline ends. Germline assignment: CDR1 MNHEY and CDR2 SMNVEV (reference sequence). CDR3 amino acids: CASNSRLGVEAFF. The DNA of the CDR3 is TGTGCCAGCAACTCCCGGCTGGGGGTGGAAGCTTTCTTT.

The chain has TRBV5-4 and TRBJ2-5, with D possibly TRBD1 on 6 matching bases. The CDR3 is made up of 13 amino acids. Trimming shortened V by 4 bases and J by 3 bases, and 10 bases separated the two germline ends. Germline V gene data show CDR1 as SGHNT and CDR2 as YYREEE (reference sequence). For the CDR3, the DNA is TGTGCCAGCAGCCCGGACAGTAAAGAGACCCAGTACTTC. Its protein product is CASSPDSKETQYF.

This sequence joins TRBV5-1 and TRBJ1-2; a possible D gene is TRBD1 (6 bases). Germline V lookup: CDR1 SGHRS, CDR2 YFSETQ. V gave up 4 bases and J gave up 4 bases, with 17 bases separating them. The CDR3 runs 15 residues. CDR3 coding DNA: TGCGCCAGCAGCCAGGGATCGGGGGCGACCTATGGCTACACCTTC. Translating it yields CASSQGSGATYGYTF.

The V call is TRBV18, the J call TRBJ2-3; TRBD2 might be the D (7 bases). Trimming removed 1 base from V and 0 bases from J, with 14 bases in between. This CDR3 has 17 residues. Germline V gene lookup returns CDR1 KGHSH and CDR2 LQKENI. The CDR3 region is CASSPLGGAGSTDTQYF. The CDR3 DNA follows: TGTGCCAGCTCACCACTTGGGGGGGCTGGGAGCACAGATACGCAGTATTTT.

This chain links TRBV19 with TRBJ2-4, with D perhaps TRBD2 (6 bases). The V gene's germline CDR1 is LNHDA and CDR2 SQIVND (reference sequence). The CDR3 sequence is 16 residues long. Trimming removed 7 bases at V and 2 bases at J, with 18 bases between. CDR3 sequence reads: CASIQPGVGTKNIQYF. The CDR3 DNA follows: TGTGCCAGTATCCAGCCGGGGGTCGGGACCAAAAACATTCAGTACTTC.

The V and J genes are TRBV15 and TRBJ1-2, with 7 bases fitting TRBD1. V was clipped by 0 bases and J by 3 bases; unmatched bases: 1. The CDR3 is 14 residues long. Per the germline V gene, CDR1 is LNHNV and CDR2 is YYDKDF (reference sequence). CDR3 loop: CATSREGTDYGYTF. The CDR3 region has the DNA TGTGCCACCAGCAGAGAAGGGACAGACTATGGCTACACCTTC.

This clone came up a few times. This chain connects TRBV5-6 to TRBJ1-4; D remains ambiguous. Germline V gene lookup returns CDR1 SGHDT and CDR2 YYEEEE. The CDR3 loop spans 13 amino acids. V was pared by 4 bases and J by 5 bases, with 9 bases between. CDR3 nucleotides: TGTGCCAGCAGCGAAGCGGGAAATGAAAAACTGTTTTTT. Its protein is CASSEAGNEKLFF.

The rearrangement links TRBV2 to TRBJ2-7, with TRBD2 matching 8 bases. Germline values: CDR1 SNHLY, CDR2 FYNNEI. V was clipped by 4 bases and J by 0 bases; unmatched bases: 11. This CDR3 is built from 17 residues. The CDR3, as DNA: TGTGCCAGCAGTGTCACCCTAGCGGGCCTCAGCTCCTACGAGCAGTACTTC. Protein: CASSVTLAGLSSYEQYF.

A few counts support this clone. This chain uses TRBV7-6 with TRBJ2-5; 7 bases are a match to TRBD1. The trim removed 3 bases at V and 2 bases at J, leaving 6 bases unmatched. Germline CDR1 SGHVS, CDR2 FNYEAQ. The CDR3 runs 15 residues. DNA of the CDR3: TGTGCCAGCAGCTTTTTCCCGGGACAGCAAGAGACCCAGTACTTC. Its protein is CASSFFPGQQETQYF.

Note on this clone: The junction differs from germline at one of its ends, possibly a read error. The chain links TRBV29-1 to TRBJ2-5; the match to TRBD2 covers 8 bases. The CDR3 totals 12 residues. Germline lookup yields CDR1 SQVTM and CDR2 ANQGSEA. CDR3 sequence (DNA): TGCAGCGTTCTCCCGGGACTAGAGGCCCAGTACTTC. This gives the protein CSVLPGLEAQYF. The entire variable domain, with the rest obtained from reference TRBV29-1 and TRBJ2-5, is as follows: SAVISQKPSRDICQRGTSLTIQCQVDSQVTMMFWYRQQPGQSLTLIATANQGSEATYESGFVIDKFPISRPNLTFSTLTVSNMSPEDSSIYLCSVLPGLEAQYFGPGTRLLVL.

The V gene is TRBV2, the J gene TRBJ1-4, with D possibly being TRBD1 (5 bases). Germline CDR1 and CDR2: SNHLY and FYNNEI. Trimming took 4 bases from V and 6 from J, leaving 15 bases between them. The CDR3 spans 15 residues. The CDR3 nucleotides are TGTGCCAGCAGTGCCCAGGGAGGCGGATATGAAAAACTGTTTTTT. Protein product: CASSAQGGGYEKLFF.

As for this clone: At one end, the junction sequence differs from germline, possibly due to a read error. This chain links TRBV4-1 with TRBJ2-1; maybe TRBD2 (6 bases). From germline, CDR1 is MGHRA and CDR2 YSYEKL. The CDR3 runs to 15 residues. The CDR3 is CASSQGVWGAGEQLF. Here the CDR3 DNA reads TGCGCCAGCAGCCAAGGTGTCTGGGGAGCGGGTGAGCAGCTCTTC.

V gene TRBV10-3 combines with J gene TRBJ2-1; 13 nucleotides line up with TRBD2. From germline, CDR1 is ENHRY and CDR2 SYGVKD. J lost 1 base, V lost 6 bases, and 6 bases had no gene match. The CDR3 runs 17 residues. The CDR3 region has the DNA TGTGCCATCAGGGGGACTAGCGGGGCCGGTTCCTACAATGAGCAGTTCTTC. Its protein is CAIRGTSGAGSYNEQFF.

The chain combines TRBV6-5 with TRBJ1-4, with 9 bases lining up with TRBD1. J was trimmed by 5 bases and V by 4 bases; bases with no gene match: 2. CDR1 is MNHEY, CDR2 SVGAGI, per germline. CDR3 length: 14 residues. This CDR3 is CASSSDRGNEKLFF. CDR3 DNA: TGTGCCAGCAGTTCGGACAGGGGAAATGAAAAACTGTTTTTT.

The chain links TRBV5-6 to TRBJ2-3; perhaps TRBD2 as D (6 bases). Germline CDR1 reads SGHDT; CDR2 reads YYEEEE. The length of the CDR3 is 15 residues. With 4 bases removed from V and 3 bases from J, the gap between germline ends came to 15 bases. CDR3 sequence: CASSPTRRKTDTQYF. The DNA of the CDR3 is TGTGCCAGCAGCCCGACTAGAAGGAAGACAGATACGCAGTATTTT.

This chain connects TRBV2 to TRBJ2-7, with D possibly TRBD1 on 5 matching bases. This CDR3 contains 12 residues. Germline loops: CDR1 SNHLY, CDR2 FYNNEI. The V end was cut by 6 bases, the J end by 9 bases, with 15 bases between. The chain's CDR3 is CASSSYPRGQYF. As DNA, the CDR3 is TGTGCCAGCAGCTCCTACCCTAGGGGGCAGTACTTC.

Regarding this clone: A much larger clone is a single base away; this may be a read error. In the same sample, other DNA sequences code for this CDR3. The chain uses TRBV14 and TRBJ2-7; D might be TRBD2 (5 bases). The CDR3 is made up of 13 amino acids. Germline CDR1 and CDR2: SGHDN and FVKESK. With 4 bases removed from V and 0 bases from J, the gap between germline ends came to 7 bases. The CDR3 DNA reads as TGTGCCAGCAGCCGAGGGCCCTCCTACGAGCAGTACTTC. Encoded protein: CASSRGPSYEQYF.

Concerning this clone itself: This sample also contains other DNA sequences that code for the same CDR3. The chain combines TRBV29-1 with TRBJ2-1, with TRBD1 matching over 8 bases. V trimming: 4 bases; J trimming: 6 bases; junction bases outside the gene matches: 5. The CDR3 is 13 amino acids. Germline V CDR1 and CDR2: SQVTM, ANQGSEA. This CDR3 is CSVVGQGSNEQFF. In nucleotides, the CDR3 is TGCAGCGTTGTAGGACAGGGCTCCAATGAGCAGTTCTTC.

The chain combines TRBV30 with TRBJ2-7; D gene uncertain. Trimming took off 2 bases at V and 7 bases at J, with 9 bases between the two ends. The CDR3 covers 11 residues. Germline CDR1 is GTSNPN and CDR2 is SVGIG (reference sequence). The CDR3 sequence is CAWSLGWEQYF. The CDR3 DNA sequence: TGTGCCTGGAGTCTTGGCTGGGAGCAGTACTTC.

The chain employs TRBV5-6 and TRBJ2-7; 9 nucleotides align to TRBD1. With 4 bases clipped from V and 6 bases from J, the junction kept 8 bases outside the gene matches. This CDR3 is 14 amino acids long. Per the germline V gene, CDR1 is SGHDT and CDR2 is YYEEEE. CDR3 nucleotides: TGTGCCAGCAGCCTCGAAGGGACAGGGAGCGAGCAGTACTTC. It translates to CASSLEGTGSEQYF.

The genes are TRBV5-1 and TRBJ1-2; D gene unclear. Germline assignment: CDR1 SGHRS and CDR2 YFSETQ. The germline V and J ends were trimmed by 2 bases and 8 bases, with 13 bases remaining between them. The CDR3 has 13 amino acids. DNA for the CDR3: TGCGCCAGCAGCTTAGAAAGGGAGGTCGGCTACACCTTC. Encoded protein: CASSLEREVGYTF.

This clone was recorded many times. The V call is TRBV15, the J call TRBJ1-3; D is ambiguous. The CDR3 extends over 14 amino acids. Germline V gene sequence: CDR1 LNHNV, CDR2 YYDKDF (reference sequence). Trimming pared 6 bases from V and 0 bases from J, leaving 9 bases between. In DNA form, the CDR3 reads TGTGCCACCAGTTCAGGATACTCTGGAAACACCATATATTTT. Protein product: CATSSGYSGNTIYF.

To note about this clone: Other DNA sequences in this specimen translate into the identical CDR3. CDR3: CASSLGTSSGNTIYF. CDR3 DNA: TGTGCCAGCAGCTTAGGGACAAGCTCTGGAAACACCATATATTTT. The rearrangement joins TRBV11-2 to TRBJ1-3, with TRBD1 as a possible D gene (5 bases). Trimming left V 1 base short and J 0 bases short, with 7 bases between. Germline-derived CDR1 and CDR2 are SGHAT and FQNNGV. CDR3 length: 15 residues.

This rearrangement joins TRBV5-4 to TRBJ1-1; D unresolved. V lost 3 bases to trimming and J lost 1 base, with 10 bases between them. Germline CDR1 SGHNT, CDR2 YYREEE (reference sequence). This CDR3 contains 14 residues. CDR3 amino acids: CASSSAVGNTEAFF. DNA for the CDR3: TGTGCCAGCAGCTCGGCAGTGGGGAACACTGAAGCTTTCTTT.